This T cell receptor (beta chain) was sequenced for a study of T cell responses to AZD1222 COVID-19 vaccine. CDR3 length: 17 residues. V gave up 6 bases and J gave up 0 bases, with 18 bases separating them. From germline, CDR1 is WNHNN and CDR2 SYGVQD (reference sequence). Clones were sequenced by immunoSEQ multiplex PCR, and TCRdb holds only the in-frame ones, with some missing. The repertoire holds about 140,000 clones, with roughly 91% as singletons. General study results and limits: An increase in Spike-specific TCR breadth and depth was observed after two AZD1222 doses.

Regarding this clone: The antigen is undetermined.

This TCR was recovered from an adult in good health. The chain is built from TRBV10-1 and TRBJ2-1; TRBD1 or TRBD2 may be the D gene (5 bases each). The specimen was peripheral blood, collected on day 0 of AZD1222 vaccination. CDR3 DNA sequence: TGCGCCAGCAGGGGGGATGGGACCGAGAGCTCCTACAATGAGCAGTTCTTC. Its translation: CASRGDGTESSYNEQFF.